A selection of T cell receptor beta chains follows, all from one sample in a study of glioma-infiltrating T cells. Via MiXCR, TCRdb re-called the multiplex PCR reads, giving one row per CDR3 protein. This sample has more than 350,000 distinct CDR3 sequences, with 41% found just once. Sequencing was performed on glioma tissue, nonneoplastic brain tissue, or PBMCs (not recorded which). The receptors originated from a human donor with low-grade glioma or glioblastoma, undergoing nonglioma brain surgery, or in good health (not recorded which). CDR3s include the opening cysteine and the closing phenylalanine or tryptophan.

J gene: TRBJ1-5; V gene: TRBV28; CDR3 protein: CASSHRTGTGNRPQHF
J gene: TRBJ2-3; V gene: TRBV28; CDR3 protein: CASRSTDTQYF
J gene: TRBJ2-7; V gene: TRBV7-2; CDR3 protein: CASSSTGIMSEQYF
J gene: TRBJ2-3; V gene: TRBV7-2; CDR3 protein: CASSEPKGYLGTDTQYF
J gene: TRBJ2-7; V gene: TRBV20-1; CDR3 protein: CSARDRGIYEQYF
J gene: TRBJ1-1; V gene: TRBV7-6; CDR3 protein: CASSVIGQGPMNTEAFF
J gene: TRBJ2-7; V gene: TRBV29-1; CDR3 protein: CSVPNRDSTYEQYF
J gene: TRBJ2-3; V gene: TRBV27; CDR3 protein: CASTRGRFPDTQYF
J gene: TRBJ1-1; V gene: TRBV7-8; CDR3 protein: CASSLKDYNEAFF
J gene: TRBJ1-4; V gene: TRBV10-3; CDR3 protein: CAIRGNEKLFF
J gene: TRBJ2-7; V gene: TRBV20-1; CDR3 protein: CSANRGLAYEQYF
J gene: TRBJ1-2; V gene: TRBV15; CDR3 protein: CATSRDLASINYGYTF
J gene: TRBJ1-6; V gene: TRBV7-2; CDR3 protein: CAGSAFADNSPLHF
J gene: TRBJ2-5; V gene: TRBV7-9; CDR3 protein: CASSPLAGVLQETQYF
J gene: TRBJ1-1; V gene: TRBV7-3; CDR3 protein: CASSLTQGGTEAFF
J gene: TRBJ2-7; V gene: TRBV25-1; CDR3 protein: CATTPGQPEEQYF
J gene: TRBJ1-2; V gene: TRBV4-1; CDR3 protein: CASSPTLNHNYGYAF
J gene: TRBJ2-7; V gene: TRBV6-1; CDR3 protein: CASSEGLAATYEQYF
J gene: TRBJ2-7; V gene: TRBV2; CDR3 protein: CASMFISSYEQYF
J gene: TRBJ2-1; V gene: TRBV7-6; CDR3 protein: CASSLGTTEHFF
J gene: TRBJ2-7; V gene: TRBV7-2; CDR3 protein: CASSLARGGRASYEQYF
J gene: TRBJ2-3; V gene: TRBV7-9; CDR3 protein: CASSSWGDTQYF
J gene: TRBJ2-7; V gene: TRBV2; CDR3 protein: CASSGLLLFPGEQYF
J gene: TRBJ1-2; V gene: TRBV27; CDR3 protein: CASSLWAGRGYTF
J gene: TRBJ1-5; V gene: TRBV28; CDR3 protein: CASSFPWEDLSNQPQHF
J gene: TRBJ2-3; V gene: TRBV7-9; CDR3 protein: CAGSSLGTTDTQYF
J gene: TRBJ1-2; V gene: TRBV28; CDR3 protein: CASSTNWGLPYGYTF
J gene: TRBJ1-5; V gene: TRBV6-1; CDR3 protein: CASSSGPHQPQHF